Below are 10 T cell receptor beta chains sequenced from a single sample in a study of post-analysis software for immune sequencing data. Findings of the study overall: In patients, 4 to 6 TRBV segments were more frequent than in controls, with TRBV5-6, TRBV5-1 and TRBV20-1 among them.

Prepared libraries of TCR beta cDNA carried unique molecular identifiers. Each CDR3 protein is one row after TCRdb ran MiXCR on the PCR reads. Of about 540,000 distinct CDR3 sequences in the sample, roughly 34% were seen once. Antigens of these TCRs are unknown. The sample taken for sequencing was blood. Receptors originate from a girl between 2 and 17 years old with multiple sclerosis.

V and J are TRBV24-1 and TRBJ1-4; 9 positions agree with TRBD1. The CDR3 covers 17 residues. Germline lookup yields CDR1 KGHDR and CDR2 SFDVKD. V gave up 4 bases and J gave up 0 bases; unmatched junction bases: 5. CDR3 coding DNA: TGTGCCACCAGTGAGGGGACAGGGTCGGCAACTAATGAAAAACTGTTTTTT. Translation: CATSEGTGSATNEKLFF.

A word on this clonotype: Compared with germline, one end of the junction differs, possibly owing to a read error. The J gene is TRBJ2-2, the V gene TRBV5-1, with a weak D call TRBD1 (6 bases). From germline, CDR1 is SGHRS and CDR2 YFSETQ. This CDR3 comprises 15 residues. The CDR3: CASSQGTLNTGERFF. As DNA, the CDR3 is TGCGCCAGCAGCCAGGGGACATTGAACACCGGGGAGCGGTTTTTT. Combining the CDR3 with reference TRBV5-1 and TRBJ2-2 gives the whole variable domain KAGVTQTPRYLIKTRGQQVTLSCSPISGHRSVSWYQQTPGQGLQFLFEYFSETQRNKGNFPGRFSGRQFSNSRSEMNVSTLELGDSALYLCASSQGTLNTGERFFGEGSRLTVL.

CDR3 loop: CSASPGQGGYQPQHF. In DNA form, the CDR3 reads TGCAGTGCTTCTCCCGGACAGGGGGGTTATCAGCCCCAGCATTTT. This sequence joins TRBV20-1 and TRBJ1-5; 10 bases are a match to TRBD1. The CDR3 is 15 amino acids. Germline CDR1 is DFQATT and CDR2 is SNEGSKA (reference sequence). V shed 5 bases, J shed 5 bases, and the junction held 9 bases outside the gene matches.

This clonotype was seen at least ten times. The chain employs TRBV29-1 and TRBJ2-1; D is possibly TRBD1 (7 bases). The CDR3 covers 16 residues. The V gene's germline CDR1 is SQVTM and CDR2 ANQGSEA. Trimming pared 0 bases from V and 4 bases from J, leaving 16 bases between. The CDR3 region has the DNA TGCAGCGTTGAAGATCGGCGACAGGGACTTTACAATGAGCAGTTCTTC. Its protein is CSVEDRRQGLYNEQFF.

The CDR3: CASRGTGGSTEAFF. The CDR3 bases are TGCGCCAGCAGAGGGACAGGGGGCTCCACTGAAGCTTTCTTT. J is TRBJ1-1 and V is TRBV10-1; 12 bases agree with TRBD1. V was pared by 6 bases and J by 4 bases, with 3 bases of the junction left unmatched. Per germline, CDR1 WNHNN and CDR2 SYGVQD (reference sequence). This CDR3 has 14 amino acids.

This clonotype was seen only a few times. The CDR3 here is CASSPQQGSTANYGYTF. In DNA, the CDR3 is TGTGCCAGCAGCCCCCAACAGGGTAGTACGGCTAACTATGGCTACACCTTC. This sequence joins TRBV7-9 and TRBJ1-2, with D possibly being TRBD1 (6 bases). The CDR3 consists of 17 residues. V shed 5 bases and J shed 0 bases, with 19 bases lying between them. Germline CDR1 and CDR2: SEHNR and FQNEAQ (reference sequence).

The chain carries TRBV20-1 and TRBJ2-3; 9 positions match TRBD2. Trimming took 8 bases from V and 5 from J; bases not matched to a gene: 8. The germline V gene has CDR1 DFQATT and CDR2 SNEGSKA (reference sequence). The CDR3 runs 13 residues. DNA of the CDR3: TGCAGTACCGGGACTAGCTGGATAGATACGCAGTATTTT. Translated: CSTGTSWIDTQYF.

The CDR3: CASSAGGYEQYF. The CDR3 DNA reads TGTGCCAGCAGCGCAGGGGGATACGAGCAGTACTTC. The J gene is TRBJ2-7, the V gene TRBV7-2, with 7 bases that match TRBD1. From germline, CDR1 is SGHTA and CDR2 FQGNSA. CDR3 size: 12 residues. With V trimmed by 5 bases and J by 4 bases, 2 bases remained unmatched.

The chain employs TRBV12-3 or TRBV12-4 and TRBJ1-2; 7 nucleotides line up with TRBD1. V lost 5 bases, J lost 4 bases, and 13 bases stayed unmatched. The CDR3 covers 16 residues. CDR3 residues: CASSPRTVQGVYGYTF. The CDR3 nucleotides are TGTGCCAGCAGTCCCCGCACCGTCCAGGGGGTCTATGGCTACACCTTC.

The chain links TRBV11-2 to TRBJ2-1; D possibly corresponds to TRBD1 (6 bases). CDR1 and CDR2 from the germline V gene are SGHAT and FQNNGV. The CDR3 runs to 12 residues. Trimming left V 7 bases short and J 12 bases short, with 16 bases between. The chain's CDR3 is CASNLGAERQFF. As DNA, the CDR3 is TGTGCCAGCAACTTGGGGGCGGAAAGGCAGTTCTTC.